The rows below give T cell receptor beta chains drawn from one sample of a study of shared clonotypes between healthy human individuals. The method was immunoSEQ multiplex PCR; TCRdb's version includes in-frame clones alone and lacks a portion of them. Here the sample spans 550,000 to 700,000 clones, around 73% being singletons. The sequencing sample was made of memory CD4+ T cells sorted from blood. All receptors derive from a young woman in good health. Each CDR3 is given with its conserved first and last residue. The order of the fields is J gene, D gene, clone size, V gene, CDR3 DNA, CDR3 protein. The D gene is left open where the match is weak. Clone size is given for some rows only: seen once, a few or many times, or a class if the clone is expanded.

J: TRBJ2-1; D: .; size: .; V: TRBV7-9; DNA: TGTGCCAGCAGCTTTCCCTGGGGAGCCTACAATGAGCAGTTCTTC; CDR3: CASSFPWGAYNEQFF
J: TRBJ1-3; D: .; size: .; V: TRBV30; DNA: TGTGCCTGGAGTGCTGAAGGGCACTCTGGAAACACCATATATTTT; CDR3: CAWSAEGHSGNTIYF
J: TRBJ1-1; D: TRBD1; size: .; V: TRBV18; DNA: TGTGCCAGCTCAGTATCGGGACAGCTGAACACTGAAGCTTTCTTT; CDR3: CASSVSGQLNTEAFF
J: TRBJ1-3; D: .; size: .; V: TRBV4-2; DNA: TGTGCCAGCAGCCAAGATCCCGAATCCGGGGGAAACACCATATATTTT; CDR3: CASSQDPESGGNTIYF
J: TRBJ2-7; D: TRBD1; size: once; V: TRBV5-4; DNA: TGTGCCAGCAGCCCGGACAGGACCAGCTCCTACGAGCAGTACTTC; CDR3: CASSPDRTSSYEQYF
J: TRBJ1-5; D: .; size: few; V: TRBV6-1; DNA: TGTGCCAGCAGTGAGGCAGGGGATCAGCCCCAGCATTTT; CDR3: CASSEAGDQPQHF
J: TRBJ1-1; D: TRBD1; size: .; V: TRBV7-2; DNA: TGTGCCAGCACGACCGGGACAGGGGCGGGTGAAGCTTTCTTT; CDR3: CASTTGTGAGEAFF
J: TRBJ1-3; D: .; size: .; V: TRBV5-6; DNA: TGTGCCAGCAGCTCCCCTGACAGACGGAGAAACACCATATATTTT; CDR3: CASSSPDRRRNTIYF
J: TRBJ1-1; D: TRBD1; size: .; V: TRBV28; DNA: TGTGCCAGCGATCCTGGGACAGGGGATATCACTGAAGCTTTCTTT; CDR3: CASDPGTGDITEAFF
J: TRBJ2-2; D: TRBD2; size: .; V: TRBV10-2; DNA: TGCGCCAGCAGCAGCGGGAGAAGTTGGACCGGGGAGCTGTTTTTT; CDR3: CASSSGRSWTGELFF
J: TRBJ2-1; D: .; size: .; V: TRBV27; DNA: TGTGCCAGCAGTTTATCAGGGCTCAACAATGAGCAGTTCTTC; CDR3: CASSLSGLNNEQFF
J: TRBJ1-3; D: .; size: .; V: TRBV30; DNA: TGTGCCTGGAGTGGGAAGGGGGTGGTTTCTGGAAACACCATATATTTT; CDR3: CAWSGKGVVSGNTIYF
J: TRBJ2-7; D: TRBD2; size: .; V: TRBV7-2; DNA: TGTGCCAGCAGCTTTTTAGCGGGGCCCTACGAGCAGTACTTC; CDR3: CASSFLAGPYEQYF
J: TRBJ1-1; D: .; size: .; V: TRBV7-9; DNA: TGTGCCAGCAGCTTTTGGGGCAGGGGCAGGGCGAACACTGAAGCTTTCTTT; CDR3: CASSFWGRGRANTEAFF
J: TRBJ1-4; D: .; size: .; V: TRBV4-1; DNA: TGCGCCAGCAGCCCCTTGGGAATTTTGGGAAAACTGTTTTTT; CDR3: CASSPLGILGKLFF
J: TRBJ2-1; D: .; size: many; V: TRBV28; DNA: TGTGCCAGCAGTCCCTCACCAAGGGGGAATGAGCAGTTCTTC; CDR3: CASSPSPRGNEQFF
J: TRBJ1-5; D: .; size: .; V: TRBV21-1; DNA: TGTGCCAGCAGCAGTGGGACGGAAGGTCAGCCCCAGCATTTT; CDR3: CASSSGTEGQPQHF
J: TRBJ2-1; D: .; size: .; V: TRBV28; DNA: TGTGCCAGCAGTGAGTCCGGGACAACCTACAATGAGCAGTTCTTC; CDR3: CASSESGTTYNEQFF
J: TRBJ2-3; D: TRBD1; size: .; V: TRBV28; DNA: TGTGCCAGCAGAAAGACAGGGTCGTCAGATACGCAGTATTTT; CDR3: CASRKTGSSDTQYF
J: TRBJ1-1; D: .; size: few; V: TRBV7-9; DNA: TGTGCCAGCAGCCCGGACAGCGAAGCTTTCTTT; CDR3: CASSPDSEAFF
J: TRBJ1-2; D: .; size: .; V: TRBV28; DNA: TGTGCCAGCAGTTTAGCCCCGTATGGCTACACCTTC; CDR3: CASSLAPYGYTF
J: TRBJ1-1; D: TRBD1; size: once; V: TRBV27; DNA: TGTGCCAGCAGTAGTTTGGGGACAGGGGCCACTGAAGCTTTCTTT; CDR3: CASSSLGTGATEAFF